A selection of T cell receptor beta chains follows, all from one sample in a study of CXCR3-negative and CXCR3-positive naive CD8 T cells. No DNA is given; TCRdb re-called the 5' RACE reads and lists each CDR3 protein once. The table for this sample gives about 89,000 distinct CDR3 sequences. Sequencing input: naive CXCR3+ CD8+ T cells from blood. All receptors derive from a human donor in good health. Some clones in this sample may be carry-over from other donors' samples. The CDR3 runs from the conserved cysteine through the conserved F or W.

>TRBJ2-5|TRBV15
CATSSSPGLAGGETQYF
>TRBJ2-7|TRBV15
CATSRGLAGDEQYF
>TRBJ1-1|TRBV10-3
CAISEGPENTEAFF
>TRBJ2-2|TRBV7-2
CASSLVGALNTGELFF
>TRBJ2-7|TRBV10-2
CASSEWASSSEQYF
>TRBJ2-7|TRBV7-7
CASSLTPLYGQYF
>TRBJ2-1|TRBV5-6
CASSLEGEGIF
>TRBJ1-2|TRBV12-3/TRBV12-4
CASSGTWGYGYTF
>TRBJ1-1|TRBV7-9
CASSPTNSGNTEAFF
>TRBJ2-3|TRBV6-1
CASRINLSTDTQYF
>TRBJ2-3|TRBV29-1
CSVGPPGDTQYF
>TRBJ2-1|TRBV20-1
CSARASTSGDYNEQFF
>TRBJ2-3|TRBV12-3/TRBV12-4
CASSLTATGTDTQYF
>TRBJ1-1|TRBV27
CASSFGEGYREAFF
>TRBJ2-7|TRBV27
CASSFAGGYEQYF
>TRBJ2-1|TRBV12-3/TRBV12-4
CASSLLPYNEQFF
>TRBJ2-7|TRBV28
CASSKVGEQYF
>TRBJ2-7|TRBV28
CASSLTHEQYF
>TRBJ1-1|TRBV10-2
CASSESLRTAKTAFF
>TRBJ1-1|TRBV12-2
CTSRSNHLGGNTEAFF
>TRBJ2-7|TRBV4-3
CASSQAAGGPEQYF
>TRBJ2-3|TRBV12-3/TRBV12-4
CASAPLQDDTDTQYF
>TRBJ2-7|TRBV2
CATLSGRGNSYEQYF
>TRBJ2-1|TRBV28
CASSTGASGRDEQFF
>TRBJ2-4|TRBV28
CASRSLGGTLAKNIQYF
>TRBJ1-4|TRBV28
CASSLTGGVEKLFF
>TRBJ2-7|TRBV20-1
CSARLGYISSYEQYF
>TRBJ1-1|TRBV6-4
CASSDSMSSEAFF
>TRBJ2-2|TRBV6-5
CASSCSAGASTGELFF
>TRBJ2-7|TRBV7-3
CASSLDGTYEQYF
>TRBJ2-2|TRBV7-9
CASSLADTRPGELFF